The 14 T cell receptor beta chains in this list originate from one sample, sequenced in a study of blood T cell repertoires in COVID-19. Generated by immunoSEQ multiplex PCR, the TCRdb table keeps only in-frame clones and is missing some. Of about 170,000 clones listed, 85% were seen once; the top ten hold 7.5% to 10%. Sequenced: peripheral blood. The receptors shown here come from a woman aged 80 or over with COVID-19, enrolled during active disease.

This chain joins TRBV7-9 and TRBJ2-5, with a tentative D call TRBD1 (6 bases). Germline CDR1 SEHNR, CDR2 FQNEAQ (reference sequence). V was trimmed by 5 bases and J by 1 base, leaving 14 bases between them. This CDR3 has 15 amino acids. The CDR3 nucleotides read TGTGCCAGCAGCACCCGAGACAGGTTCCAAGAGACCCAGTACTTC. Translating gives CASSTRDRFQETQYF. The entire variable domain, with the rest obtained from reference TRBV7-9 and TRBJ2-5, is as follows: DTGVSQNPRHKITKRGQNVTFRCDPISEHNRLYWYRQTLGQGPEFLTYFQNEAQLEKSRLLSDRFSAERPKGSFSTLEIQRTEQGDSAMYLCASSTRDRFQETQYFGPGTRLLVL.

The chain combines TRBV2 with TRBJ2-7; 10 bases map to TRBD2. This CDR3 contains 14 residues. Germline values: CDR1 SNHLY, CDR2 FYNNEI. Unmatched junction bases numbered 5, after V lost 4 bases and J lost 5 bases. Here the CDR3 reads CASSAEREGHEQYF. The CDR3 nucleotides read TGTGCCAGCAGTGCTGAGCGGGAGGGCCACGAGCAGTACTTC.

This chain uses TRBV7-9 with TRBJ2-7, with D perhaps TRBD1 (7 bases). CDR3 length: 15 residues. The V gene's germline CDR1 is SEHNR and CDR2 FQNEAQ (reference sequence). The V and J ends lost 5 bases and 1 base respectively, with 15 bases between them. This CDR3 is CASSTQGGHSYEQYF. CDR3 nucleotide sequence: TGTGCCAGCAGCACCCAGGGGGGACATTCCTACGAGCAGTACTTC. Full variable domain (rest looked up from reference TRBV7-9 and TRBJ2-7): DTGVSQNPRHKITKRGQNVTFRCDPISEHNRLYWYRQTLGQGPEFLTYFQNEAQLEKSRLLSDRFSAERPKGSFSTLEIQRTEQGDSAMYLCASSTQGGHSYEQYFGPGTRLTVT.

This chain uses TRBV28 with TRBJ1-1; TRBD1 might be the D (6 bases). Germline CDR1 is MDHEN and CDR2 is SYDVKM. The V and J ends lost 5 bases and 5 bases respectively, with 18 bases between them. The CDR3 length is 15 residues. This CDR3 is CASSLSTGLGTEAFF. In DNA, the CDR3 is TGTGCCAGCAGTCTTAGTACAGGGTTGGGAACTGAAGCTTTCTTT.

V is TRBV6-1 and J is TRBJ1-1, with D perhaps matching TRBD1 (5 bases). V was trimmed by 1 base and J by 5 bases, leaving 8 bases between them. CDR3 size: 13 residues. The germline gives CDR1 MNHNS, CDR2 SASEGT. As DNA, the CDR3 is TGTGCCAGCAGTGAAGTAGGGGATACTGAAGCTTTCTTT. Residues: CASSEVGDTEAFF.

The genes are TRBV3-1 (or the pseudogene TRBV3-2) and TRBJ1-1; 8 bases line up with TRBD1. V dropped 2 bases and J dropped 1; count of bases not matched to a gene: 3. Germline CDR1 is LGHDT and CDR2 is YNNKEL (reference sequence). The CDR3 has 15 residues. The chain's CDR3 is CASSQPGTGNTEAFF. In DNA form, the CDR3 reads TGTGCCAGCAGCCAACCCGGGACAGGGAACACTGAAGCTTTCTTT.

This clone was seen a few times. The V gene is TRBV19, the J gene TRBJ2-2; 9 nucleotides agree with TRBD1. This CDR3 has 15 residues. The V gene's germline CDR1 is LNHDA and CDR2 SQIVND (reference sequence). V shed 6 bases, J shed 7 bases, and the junction held 9 bases outside the gene matches. CDR3 bases: TGTGCCAGTAGGGCTACAGGGGGCATGGGCGGGGAGCTGTTTTTT. This encodes CASRATGGMGGELFF.

This rearrangement joins TRBV7-9 to TRBJ1-1; 7 bases match TRBD1. Trimming removed 1 base from V and 3 bases from J; junction bases left unmatched: 2. Germline values: CDR1 SEHNR, CDR2 FQNEAQ (reference sequence). The CDR3 contains 14 residues. CDR3 sequence (DNA): TGTGCCAGCAGCTTAGGACAGGGAGACACTGAAGCTTTCTTT. Its translation: CASSLGQGDTEAFF.

The V and J genes are TRBV19 and TRBJ1-2, with a possible D match to TRBD1 (6 bases). CDR3 length equals 14 residues. V shed 10 bases and J shed 5 bases, with 20 bases lying between them. Germline lookup yields CDR1 LNHDA and CDR2 SQIVND (reference sequence). The CDR3 DNA follows: TGTGCCACCAGAGCAAGGGGGACCGATTATGGCTACACCTTC. This translates into CATRARGTDYGYTF.

This chain uses TRBV28 with TRBJ1-2; 12 nucleotides match TRBD1. This CDR3 region has 14 residues. The germline V gene encodes CDR1 MDHEN and CDR2 SYDVKM. Trimming cost V 7 bases and J 4 bases; bases outside gene matches: 4. In DNA form, the CDR3 reads TGTGCCAGCAAGGGGACAGGGGGCACCTATGGCTACACCTTC. It is translated as CASKGTGGTYGYTF.

V and J are TRBV6-6 and TRBJ1-4; no definite D call. The germline V gene has CDR1 MNHNY and CDR2 SVGAGI (reference sequence). V lost 5 bases and J lost 5, with 9 bases in between. The CDR3 is made up of 13 amino acids. CDR3 sequence (DNA): TGTGCCAGCAGTCCTGACTTAAATGAAAAACTGTTTTTT. It codes for CASSPDLNEKLFF.

This clone is a singleton in its sample. The V gene is TRBV5-1, the J gene TRBJ1-1; perhaps TRBD1 as D (6 bases). V was pared by 4 bases and J by 2 bases, with 12 bases between. Germline lookup yields CDR1 SGHRS and CDR2 YFSETQ. CDR3 length equals 14 residues. CDR3 amino acids: CASSPDRPNTEAFF. The CDR3 DNA sequence: TGCGCCAGCAGCCCGGACAGACCTAACACTGAAGCTTTCTTT.

The genes are TRBV5-1 and TRBJ2-5; 10 nucleotides match TRBD1. The CDR3 sequence is 16 residues long. Unmatched junction bases numbered 6, after V lost 0 bases and J lost 4 bases. Looked up from germline, CDR1 is SGHRS and CDR2 is YFSETQ. The CDR3 DNA follows: TGCGCCAGCAGCTTGGGACAGGGGGCATTGGGAGAGACCCAGTACTTC. Protein product: CASSLGQGALGETQYF.

This sequence joins TRBV4-2 and TRBJ2-5; 8 positions agree with TRBD2. The CDR3 covers 16 residues. Germline V gene sequence: CDR1 LGHNA, CDR2 YNFKEQ. Unmatched junction bases numbered 9, after V lost 3 bases and J lost 3 bases. In nucleotides, the CDR3 is TGTGCCAGCAGCCAGCCCATAGCGGGATCTGAAGAGACCCAGTACTTC. Translation: CASSQPIAGSEETQYF.